Sequencing of this T cell receptor beta chain was carried out in a study of T cells in Graves' hyperthyroidism and ophthalmopathy. Study overall: Blood was drawn when the patient was first diagnosed and still untreated.

Ten or more counts support this clonotype. Newly diagnosed hyperthyroidism patients aged 18 to 65 years had disease lasting under 2 months. Used for diagnoses were clinical symptoms, serum thyroxine and TRAb, thyroid ultrasound and orbital computed tomography. 10 ml of fresh peripheral blood supplied the PBMCs. This CDR3 has 13 residues. Germline CDR1 MNHEY, CDR2 SMNVEV (reference sequence). V was trimmed by 6 bases and J by 3 bases, leaving 11 bases between them. What was amplified from RNA transcripts were TCR beta CDR3 regions. Using the HTBI primer set, a first-round RT-PCR was run on the TCR CDR3. Each CDR3 protein gets one entry after TCRdb re-called the multiplex PCR reads with MiXCR. Of around 300,000 distinct CDR3 sequences in the sample, more than 10% are singletons; the top ten hold more than 7.5%.

This receptor was taken from a woman aged 25 to 39 with Graves' hyperthyroidism that later progressed to Graves' ophthalmopathy. The sequenced sample was blood. J is TRBJ2-5 and V is TRBV27; tentative D call: TRBD2 (5 bases). CDR3 coding DNA: TGTGCCAGCAGCAGGAAGAGGGAAGAGACCCAGTACTTC. Its protein product is CASSRKREETQYF.